This T cell receptor beta chain emerged from a study of beta chain features in type 1 diabetes. Notes on the study in general: Patients and controls would share equally any PCR tilt toward shorter templates. Cells carrying high TCR expression could end up over-represented when cDNA is sequenced. There was a moderate but significant shortening of TCRB CDR3s in all four CD4+ subsets of Type 1 diabetes patients.

Expressed TCRB transcripts were sequenced because the entire RNA isolate underwent reverse transcription. Sequenced by immunoSEQ multiplex PCR; TCRdb stores in-frame clones only, minus some. This table holds approximately 150,000 clones, approximately 10% found once. Every participating donor gave one draw, a heparinised blood sample averaging about 100 mL. This clone was detected only a few times. No antigen is known for it. Trimming removed 4 bases from V and 7 bases from J, with 17 bases in between. Germline V gene sequence: CDR1 SGHTA, CDR2 FQGNSA. The CDR3 has 14 residues. The sequence derives from a man aged 25 to 45 with type 1 diabetes. The sample taken for sequencing was central memory CD4+ T cells from blood. V and J are TRBV7-2 and TRBJ2-7, with D possibly matching TRBD1 (6 bases). The CDR3 loop reads CASSSGTQAREQYF. CDR3 bases: TGTGCCAGCAGCTCCGGGACACAAGCACGGGAGCAGTACTTC.